This TCR beta chain was profiled in a study of blood T cell repertoires in COVID-19. Study in general: From T cells, B-cell-depleted T cells, or PBMCs came the material, which was cDNA or gDNA.

The ends were cut back, 2 bases at V and 2 bases at J, with 18 bases in the middle. The CDR3 loop spans 17 amino acids. CDR1 is MNHEY and CDR2 is SVGEGT in the germline V gene. This clone was seen more than once but under ten times. Profiling relied on immunoSEQ multiplex PCR, and the TCRdb table lists in-frame clones only, not all of them. The table lists 150,000 or so clones, around 89% of them singletons. V and J are TRBV6-2 or TRBV6-3 and TRBJ1-1, with D hard to call. This receptor was obtained from a man aged 55 to 70 with COVID-19, enrolled during active disease. Sequencing was done on a sample of peripheral blood. The CDR3 DNA is TGTGCCAGCAGTTACCCCCGAGGCCAGTGGAGCAACACTGAAGCTTTCTTT. Translated, it gives CASSYPRGQWSNTEAFF.